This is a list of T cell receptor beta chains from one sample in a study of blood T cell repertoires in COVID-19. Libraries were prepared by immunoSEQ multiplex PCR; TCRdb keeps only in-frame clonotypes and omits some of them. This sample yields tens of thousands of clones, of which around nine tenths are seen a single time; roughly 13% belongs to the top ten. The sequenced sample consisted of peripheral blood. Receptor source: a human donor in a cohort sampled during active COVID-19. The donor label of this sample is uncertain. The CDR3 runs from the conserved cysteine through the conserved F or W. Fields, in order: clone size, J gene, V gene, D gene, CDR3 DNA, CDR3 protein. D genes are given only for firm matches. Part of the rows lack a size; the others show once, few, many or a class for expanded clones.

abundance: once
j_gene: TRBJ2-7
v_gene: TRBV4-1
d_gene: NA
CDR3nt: TGCGCCAGCAGCCTAGACCAGGCGGGAAGGGGCGAGCAGTACTTC
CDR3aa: CASSLDQAGRGEQYF

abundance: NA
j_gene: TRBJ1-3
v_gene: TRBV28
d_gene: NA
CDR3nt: TGTGCCAGCAGCCCCCAGGTCAAATCTGGAAACACCATATATTTT
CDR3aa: CASSPQVKSGNTIYF

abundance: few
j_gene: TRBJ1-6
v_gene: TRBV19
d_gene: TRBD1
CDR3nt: TGTGCCAGTAGGACAGGGGGAACTAATTCACCCCTCCACTTT
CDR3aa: CASRTGGTNSPLHF

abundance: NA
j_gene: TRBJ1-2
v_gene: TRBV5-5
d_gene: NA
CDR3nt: TGTGCCAGCAGCTTGACGACAGTGAACAACTATGGCTACACCTTC
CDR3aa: CASSLTTVNNYGYTF

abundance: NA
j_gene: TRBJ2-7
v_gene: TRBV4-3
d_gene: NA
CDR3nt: TGCGCCAGCAGCCAAGAGGCCCGCAGCTCCTACGAGCAGTACTTC
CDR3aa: CASSQEARSSYEQYF

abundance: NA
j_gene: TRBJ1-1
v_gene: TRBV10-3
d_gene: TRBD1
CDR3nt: TGTGCCATCAGTGGAGGGACAGGGGCCCTCAACACTGAAGCTTTCTTT
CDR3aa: CAISGGTGALNTEAFF

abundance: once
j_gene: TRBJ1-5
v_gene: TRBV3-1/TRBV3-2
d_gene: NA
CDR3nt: TGTGCCAGCAGCCGAGGGATAAGCAATCAGCCCCAGCATTTT
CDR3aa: CASSRGISNQPQHF

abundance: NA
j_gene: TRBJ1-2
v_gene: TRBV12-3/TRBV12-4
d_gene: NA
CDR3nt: TGTGCCAGCAGTTTGGGACACAAGGGAGGCTACACCTTC
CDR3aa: CASSLGHKGGYTF

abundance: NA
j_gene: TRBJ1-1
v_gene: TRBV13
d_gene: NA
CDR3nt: TGTGCCAGCAGCCCAGGGTATTCGGGCACTGAAGCTTTCTTT
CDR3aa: CASSPGYSGTEAFF

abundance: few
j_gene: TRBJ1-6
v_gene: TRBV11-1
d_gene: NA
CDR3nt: TGTGCCAGCAGCTCACGGGGGAATAATTCACCCCTCCACTTT
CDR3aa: CASSSRGNNSPLHF

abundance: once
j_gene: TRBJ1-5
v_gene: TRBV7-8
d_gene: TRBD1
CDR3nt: TGTGCCAGCAGAGGTGGGACAGGGGACAATCAGCCCCAGCATTTT
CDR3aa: CASRGGTGDNQPQHF

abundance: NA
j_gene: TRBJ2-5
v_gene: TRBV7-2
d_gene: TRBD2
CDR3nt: TGTGCCAGCAGCTTAGCGTCGACGGGGGGGCAGGAGACCCAGTACTTC
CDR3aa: CASSLASTGGQETQYF

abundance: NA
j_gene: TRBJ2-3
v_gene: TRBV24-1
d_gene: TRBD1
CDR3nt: TGTGCCACCAGTGTAATGACAGGGGCAACAAATACGCAGTATTTT
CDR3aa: CATSVMTGATNTQYF

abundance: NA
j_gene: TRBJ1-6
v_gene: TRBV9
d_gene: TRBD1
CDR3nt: TGTGCCAGCCGGGACAGAGATAATTCACCCCTCCACTTT
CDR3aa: CASRDRDNSPLHF

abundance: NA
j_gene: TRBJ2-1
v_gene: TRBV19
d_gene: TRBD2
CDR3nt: TGTGCCAGTAGTATTGGCACTAGCGGGGGGCGGTACAATGAGCAGTTCTTC
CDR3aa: CASSIGTSGGRYNEQFF

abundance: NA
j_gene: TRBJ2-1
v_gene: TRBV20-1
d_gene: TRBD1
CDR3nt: TGCAGTGTCACAGGGGGGAATGAGCAGTTCTTC
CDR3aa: CSVTGGNEQFF

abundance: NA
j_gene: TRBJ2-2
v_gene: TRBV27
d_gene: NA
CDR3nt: TGTGCCAGCAGCATTGCGGGGTTCACCGGGGAGCTGTTTTTT
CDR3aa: CASSIAGFTGELFF

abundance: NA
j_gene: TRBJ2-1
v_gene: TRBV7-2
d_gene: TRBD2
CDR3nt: TGTGCCAGCAGCTTAATGCTAGCGGGGCATGAGCAGTTCTTC
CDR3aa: CASSLMLAGHEQFF

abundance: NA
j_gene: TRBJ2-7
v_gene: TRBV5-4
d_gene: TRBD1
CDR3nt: TGTGCCAGCAGCTCCTCCGGGACAGCTTACGAGCAGTACTTC
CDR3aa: CASSSSGTAYEQYF

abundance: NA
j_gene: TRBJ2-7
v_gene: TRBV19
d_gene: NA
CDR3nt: TGTGCCAGTAGTATCCGACGAGGCTACGAGCAGTACTTC
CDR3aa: CASSIRRGYEQYF

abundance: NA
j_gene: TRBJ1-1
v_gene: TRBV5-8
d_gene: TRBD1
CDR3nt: TGTGCCAGCAGCCTACAGGGGTCGGGATATTCCACTGAAGCTTTCTTT
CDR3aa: CASSLQGSGYSTEAFF

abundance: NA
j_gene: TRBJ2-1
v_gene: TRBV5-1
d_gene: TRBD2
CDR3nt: TGCGCCAGCAGCTTGAGGCGGGGGGAGCAGTTCTTC
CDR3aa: CASSLRRGEQFF

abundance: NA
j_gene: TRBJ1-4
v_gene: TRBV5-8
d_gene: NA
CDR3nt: TGTGCCAGCAGCCCCACCGGGGGAACTAATGAAAAACTGTTTTTT
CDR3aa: CASSPTGGTNEKLFF

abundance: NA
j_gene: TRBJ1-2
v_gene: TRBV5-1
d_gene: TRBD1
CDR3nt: TGCGCCAGCAGCTTTGCGGCAGGGGGAAATTATGGCTACACCTTC
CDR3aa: CASSFAAGGNYGYTF

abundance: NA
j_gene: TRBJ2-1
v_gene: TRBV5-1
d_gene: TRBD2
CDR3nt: TGCGCCAGCAGCTTGGTAGCGGGGAACGTCAATGAGCAGTTCTTC
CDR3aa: CASSLVAGNVNEQFF

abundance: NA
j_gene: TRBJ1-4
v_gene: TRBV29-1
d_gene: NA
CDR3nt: TGCAGCGTTGAGCGGGGGCGGACTAATGAAAAACTGTTTTTT
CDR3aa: CSVERGRTNEKLFF

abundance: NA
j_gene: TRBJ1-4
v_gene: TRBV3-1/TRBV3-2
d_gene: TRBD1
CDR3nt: TGTGCCAGCAGCCTCGGGACAGGGGCAGGAGAAAAACTGTTTTTT
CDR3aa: CASSLGTGAGEKLFF

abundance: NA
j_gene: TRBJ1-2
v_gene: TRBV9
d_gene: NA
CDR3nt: TGTGCCAGCAGCCTCAGGTGGGAGGGCTATGGCTACACCTTC
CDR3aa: CASSLRWEGYGYTF

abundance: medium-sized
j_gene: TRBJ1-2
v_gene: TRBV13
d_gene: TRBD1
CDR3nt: TGTGCCAGCAGCCGGGGACCGACAGGGGGCACCTATGGCTACACCTTC
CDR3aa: CASSRGPTGGTYGYTF

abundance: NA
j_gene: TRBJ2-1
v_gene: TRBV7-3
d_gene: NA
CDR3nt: TGTGCCAGCAGCTTAGGGGGCAGGAACAATGAGCAGTTCTTC
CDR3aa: CASSLGGRNNEQFF

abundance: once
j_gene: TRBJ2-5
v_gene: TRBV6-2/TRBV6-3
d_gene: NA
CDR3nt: TGTGCCAGCAGTTATTACAGGGCAGGGGAGACCCAGTACTTC
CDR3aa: CASSYYRAGETQYF

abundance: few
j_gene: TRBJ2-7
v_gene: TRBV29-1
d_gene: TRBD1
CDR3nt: TGCAGCGTTGGGCGATCCGGGACAGCCTACGAGCAGTACTTC
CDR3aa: CSVGRSGTAYEQYF

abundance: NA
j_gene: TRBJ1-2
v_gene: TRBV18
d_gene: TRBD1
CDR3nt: TGTGCCAGCTCCCCCGGGACAGGGCTATCCCCAACTTATGGCTACACCTTC
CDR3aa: CASSPGTGLSPTYGYTF

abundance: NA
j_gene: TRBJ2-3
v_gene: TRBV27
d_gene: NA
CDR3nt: TGTGCCAGCAGTGCTCAGGCCCACACAGATACGCAGTATTTT
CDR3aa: CASSAQAHTDTQYF

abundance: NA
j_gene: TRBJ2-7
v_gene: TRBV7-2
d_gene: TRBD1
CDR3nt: TGTGCCAGCAGCTTAGGGCTGACAGGGACCCACGAGCAGTACTTC
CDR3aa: CASSLGLTGTHEQYF

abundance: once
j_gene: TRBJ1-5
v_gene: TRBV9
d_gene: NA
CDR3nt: TGTGCCAGCAGCGTAGAAGGGAGTTGGAATCAGCCCCAGCATTTT
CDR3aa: CASSVEGSWNQPQHF

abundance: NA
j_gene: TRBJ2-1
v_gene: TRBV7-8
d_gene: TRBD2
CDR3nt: TGTGCCAGCAGCTTAACTAGCGGGGGGCACACTGAGCAGTTCTTC
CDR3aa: CASSLTSGGHTEQFF

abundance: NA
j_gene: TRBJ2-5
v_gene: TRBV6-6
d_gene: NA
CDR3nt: TGTGCCAGCAGGAATTCGGACACACGGCAAGAGACCCAGTACTTC
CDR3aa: CASRNSDTRQETQYF

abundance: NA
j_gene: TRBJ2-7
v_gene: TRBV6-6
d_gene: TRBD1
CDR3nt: TGTGCCAGCACCCCGACAGGGCAATCCTACGAGCAGTACTTC
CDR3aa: CASTPTGQSYEQYF

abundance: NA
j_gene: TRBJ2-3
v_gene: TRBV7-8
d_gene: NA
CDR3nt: TGTGCCAGCAGCTTATTTGGGGGGAAGACAGATACGCAGTATTTT
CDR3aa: CASSLFGGKTDTQYF

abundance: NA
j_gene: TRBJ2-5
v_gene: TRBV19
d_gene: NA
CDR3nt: TGTGCCAGTAGTATGGGGAGACAAGAGACCCAGTACTTC
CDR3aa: CASSMGRQETQYF

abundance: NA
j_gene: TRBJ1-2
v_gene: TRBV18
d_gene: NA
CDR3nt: TGTGCCAGCTCACCCCCCCTGCGGGGCGGCTATGGCTACACCTTC
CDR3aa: CASSPPLRGGYGYTF

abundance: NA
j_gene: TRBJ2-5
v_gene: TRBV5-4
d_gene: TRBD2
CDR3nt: TGTGCCAGCAGCTTGGCAGCGGGGGCGGGAGAGACCCAGTACTTC
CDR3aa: CASSLAAGAGETQYF